The 15 T cell receptor beta chains given below trace back to one sample, sequenced in a study of blood T cells in healthy people across ages. For the second PCR, which ran for about 6 to 11 cycles, a sample-barcoded 5' primer and a J-beta primer mix were used. TCRdb reprocessed the 5' RACE reads via MiXCR and lists one record per CDR3 protein. The data hold about 600,000 distinct CDR3 sequences, with around half observed a single time. Input material: blood. These receptors came from a man of 80 years or more in good health.

This chain uses TRBV5-1 with TRBJ1-1; the match to TRBD1 covers 8 bases. The V segment lost 4 bases and the J segment 3 bases; nucleotides outside the gene matches: 2. Germline V lookup: CDR1 SGHRS, CDR2 YFSETQ. The CDR3 extends over 13 amino acids. The DNA of the CDR3 is TGCGCCAGCAGCCGGGACAGGCACACTGAAGCTTTCTTT. It encodes CASSRDRHTEAFF.

Only a few counts were recorded for this clonotype. The gene calls are TRBV10-3 and TRBJ1-2; 7 nucleotides match TRBD1. The CDR3 is 13 residues long. Germline V gene data show CDR1 as ENHRY and CDR2 as SYGVKD. Unmatched junction bases numbered 3, after V lost 6 bases and J lost 2 bases. CDR3 amino acids: CAIRDRVNYGYTF. CDR3 sequence (DNA): TGTGCCATCAGAGACAGGGTAAACTATGGCTACACCTTC.

This clonotype showed up many times. This chain joins TRBV6-5 and TRBJ1-2, with 7 bases identical to TRBD1. The germline V gene has CDR1 MNHEY and CDR2 SVGAGI. V lost 7 bases to trimming and J lost 0 bases; unmatched junction nucleotides: 5. The CDR3 loop spans 14 amino acids. The CDR3 is CASTGTDTNYGYTF. The CDR3 nucleotides read TGTGCCAGCACCGGGACAGATACTAACTATGGCTACACCTTC.

This clonotype was observed once. V and J are TRBV29-1 and TRBJ2-1; D possibly corresponds to TRBD2 (5 bases). The CDR3 extends over 13 amino acids. CDR1 is SQVTM, CDR2 ANQGSEA, per germline. V lost 7 bases and J 6 bases, leaving 16 bases between the germline ends. CDR3 region: CSERTATCNEQFF. CDR3 bases: TGCAGCGAAAGGACTGCTACCTGCAATGAGCAGTTCTTC.

Turning to this clonotype: One junction end does not reproduce the germline sequence, and a read error may be involved. The V call is TRBV7-3, the J call TRBJ2-1; 12 bases fit TRBD2. From germline, CDR1 is SGHTA and CDR2 FQGTGA. The CDR3 runs to 16 residues. The CDR3 DNA follows: TGTGCCTGCAGCCCCCGGACTAGCGGGACTACCAATGAGCAGTTCTTC. As protein: CACSPRTSGTTNEQFF. Based on the CDR3 plus reference TRBV7-3 and TRBJ2-1, the full variable domain is GAGVSQTPSNKVTEKGKYVELRCDPISGHTALYWYRQSLGQGPEFLIYFQGTGAADDSGLPNDRFFAVRPEGSVSTLKIQRTERGDSAVYLCACSPRTSGTTNEQFFGPGTRLTVL.

The gene calls are TRBV21-1 and TRBJ1-1; no check of the table's D call, TRBD1, against the DNA was made. TRBV21-1 is designated a pseudogene. This CDR3 region has 15 residues. CDR3 sequence (DNA): TGTGCCAGCAGCAAAGTGAGGACAGGGGACACTGAAGCTTTCTTT. As protein: CASSKVRTGDTEAFF.

This clonotype was recorded once. V gene TRBV6-2 or TRBV6-3 combines with J gene TRBJ2-4, with a possible D match to TRBD2 (6 bases). V was shortened by 10 bases and J by 0 bases, with 10 bases between the two germline ends. Germline CDR1 reads MNHEY; CDR2 reads SVGEGT. The CDR3 spans 13 residues. The CDR3 nucleotides are TGTGCCACCCAGGGACTAGCCAAAAACATTCAGTACTTC. This translates into CATQGLAKNIQYF.

Only a few counts were recorded for this clonotype. The CDR3 here is CSARGQGRGAADTQYF. As DNA, the CDR3 is TGCAGTGCTAGAGGTCAAGGGCGAGGAGCAGCAGATACGCAGTATTTT. The V gene is TRBV20-1, the J gene TRBJ2-3; D is undetermined. This CDR3 comprises 16 residues. V lost 1 base and J 4 bases, leaving 18 bases between the germline ends. Per the germline V gene, CDR1 is DFQATT and CDR2 is SNEGSKA (reference sequence).

This sequence joins TRBV4-1 and TRBJ2-7; TRBD1 matches at 9 bases. This CDR3 has 15 amino acids. The J segment lost 2 bases and the V segment lost 3 bases, leaving 5 bases of the junction unmatched. CDR1 is MGHRA and CDR2 is YSYEKL in the germline V gene. DNA for the CDR3: TGCGCCAGCAGCCAGCCGGGACAGGGACCCTACGAGCAGTACTTC. It specifies CASSQPGQGPYEQYF.

The genes are TRBV4-2 and TRBJ2-5, with 7 bases that match TRBD1. CDR1 LGHNA and CDR2 YNFKEQ come from the germline V gene. V gave up 6 bases and J gave up 2 bases; unmatched junction bases: 9. This CDR3 is 15 amino acids long. The CDR3 sequence: CASSVGTVLQETQYF. CDR3 DNA: TGTGCCAGCAGTGTAGGGACAGTACTTCAAGAGACCCAGTACTTC.

On this clonotype: At one end, the junction sequence differs from germline, possibly due to a read error. The rearrangement uses TRBV7-7 and TRBJ2-5; possible D gene TRBD2, 5 bases. The germline V gene has CDR1 SSHAT and CDR2 FNYEAQ (reference sequence). The CDR3 runs 15 residues. Here the CDR3 reads CASSLPEGHKETQYF. As DNA, the CDR3 is TGTGCTAGCAGCTTACCCGAGGGCCACAAAGAGACCCAGTACTTC.

This clonotype is a singleton in its sample. A much larger clonotype is one base distant, so this may be a read error. This rearrangement joins TRBV6-6 to TRBJ2-3; possibly TRBD2 for D (6 bases). Germline-derived CDR1 and CDR2 are MNHNY and SVGAGI (reference sequence). The CDR3 is made up of 17 amino acids. V lost 6 bases to trimming and J lost 1 base, with 20 bases between them. CDR3 protein: CASSSTSGRRGTDTQYF. The CDR3, as DNA: TGTGCCAGCAGCAGCACCTCGGGCAGGAGGGGCACAGATACGCAGTATTTT.

This clonotype has only one observation. The chain recombines TRBV4-3 with TRBJ2-3; TRBD1 might be the D (5 bases). The CDR3 covers 16 residues. The V end was cut by 3 bases, the J end by 2 bases, with 15 bases between. Germline V gene lookup returns CDR1 LGHNA and CDR2 YSLEER. The DNA of the CDR3 is TGCGCCAGCAGCCAGCAGGGTACCGGGCACACAGATACGCAGTATTTT. As protein: CASSQQGTGHTDTQYF.

The rearrangement links TRBV4-2 to TRBJ2-1, with D perhaps TRBD2 (6 bases). Germline lookup yields CDR1 LGHNA and CDR2 YNFKEQ. The CDR3 is made up of 18 amino acids. Trimming took 2 bases from V and 0 from J, leaving 17 bases between them. In DNA, the CDR3 is TGTGCCAGCAGCCAATCTATTTATCGGGGGAGCTCCTACAATGAGCAGTTCTTC. Its translation is CASSQSIYRGSSYNEQFF.

As for this clonotype: A much more abundant neighbour one base away suggests this may be a read error. The chain carries TRBV6-5 and TRBJ1-4; 10 nucleotides match TRBD1. The CDR3 length is 17 residues. The germline CDR1 and CDR2 sequences are MNHEY and SVGAGI. CDR3 amino acids: CAGSSSSGTGAREKLFF. The CDR3 region has the DNA TGTGCCGGCAGTTCATCCTCCGGGACAGGGGCGCGTGAAAAACTGTTTTTT.